These 28 T cell receptor beta chains were sequenced from one sample in a study of OX40 agonist ivuxolimab in advanced cancers. Sequencing was performed with immunoSEQ multiplex PCR; in TCRdb, only in-frame clones are kept and a portion is missing. Of 28,000 or so clones in the sample, 79% were seen once. The material sequenced was CD4+ or CD8+ T cells sorted from blood, taken in a trial of the OX40 agonist ivuxolimab. The receptors shown here come from an adult with an advanced solid tumor such as melanoma, head and neck, liver or kidney cancer.

The sample holds a few counts of this clone. The rearrangement uses TRBV25-1 and TRBJ1-1; D unresolved. Trimming pared 5 bases from V and 3 bases from J, leaving 10 bases between. CDR1 and CDR2 from the germline V gene are MGHDK and SYGVNS. The CDR3 spans 13 residues. The CDR3 loop is CASSRGGYTEAFF. The CDR3 DNA is TGTGCCAGCAGTCGGGGTGGGTACACTGAAGCTTTCTTT.

The chain uses TRBV7-8 and TRBJ1-6; D is possibly TRBD1 (6 bases). Germline V gene data show CDR1 as SGHVS and CDR2 as FQNEAQ. The CDR3 runs 17 residues. V gave up 5 bases and J gave up 2 bases, with 16 bases separating them. CDR3 DNA: TGTGCCAGCAGCCCGATCTTCGACAGGACCTATAATTCACCCCTCCACTTT. Residues: CASSPIFDRTYNSPLHF.

V is TRBV5-1 and J is TRBJ2-1; D ambiguous. Germline V gene lookup returns CDR1 SGHRS and CDR2 YFSETQ. V dropped 1 base and J dropped 5 bases, with 4 bases sitting between them. The CDR3 has 12 residues. CDR3 bases: TGCGCCAGCAGCTTGTTAAACAATGAGCAGTTCTTC. Protein product: CASSLLNNEQFF.

This chain links TRBV28 with TRBJ2-7; 7 bases align to TRBD1. The CDR3 has 15 residues. The J segment lost 2 bases and the V segment lost 3 bases, leaving 7 bases of the junction unmatched. Germline CDR1 and CDR2: MDHEN and SYDVKM. The CDR3 bases are TGTGCCAGCAGTTTCGTTGGGACAGAGGCCTACGAGCAGTACTTC. It specifies CASSFVGTEAYEQYF. Complete variable domain (other parts from reference TRBV28 and TRBJ2-7): DVKVTQSSRYLVKRTGEKVFLECVQDMDHENMFWYRQDPGLGLRLIYFSYDVKMKEKGDIPEGYSVSREKKERFSLILESASTNQTSMYLCASSFVGTEAYEQYFGPGTRLTVT.

The chain recombines TRBV7-9 with TRBJ1-2, with TRBD1 matching 7 bases. The CDR3 has 15 amino acids. Germline CDR1 SEHNR, CDR2 FQNEAQ (reference sequence). Germline trimming cut 4 bases from V and 3 bases from J; bases unmatched to any gene: 8. The CDR3 protein is CASSYPTGVHYGYTF. As DNA, the CDR3 is TGTGCCAGCAGCTACCCCACAGGGGTCCACTATGGCTACACCTTC.

This clone has only one observation. The CDR3 loop is CASSPGQNNSPLHF. In DNA, the CDR3 is TGTGCCAGCAGCCCCGGACAGAATAATTCACCCCTCCACTTT. This chain joins TRBV13 and TRBJ1-6; a possible D gene is TRBD1 (6 bases). The CDR3 runs to 14 residues. Germline loops: CDR1 PRHDT, CDR2 FYEKMQ (reference sequence). Trimming took 5 bases from V and 5 from J, leaving 10 bases between them. Together with reference TRBV13 and TRBJ1-6, the CDR3 gives the full variable domain: AAGVIQSPRHLIKEKRETATLKCYPIPRHDTVYWYQQGPGQDPQFLISFYEKMQSDKGSIPDRFSAQQFSDYHSELNMSSLELGDSALYFCASSPGQNNSPLHFGNGTRLTVT.

DNA for the CDR3: TGTGCCAGCAGTTCCCGGGACAGGGCCCTAGCTAATCGAGAGACCCAGTACTTC. This sequence encodes CASSSRDRALANRETQYF. This rearrangement joins TRBV28 to TRBJ2-5; TRBD1 matches 9 bases. V trimming: 4 bases; J trimming: 4 bases; junction bases outside the gene matches: 16. This CDR3 is built from 18 residues. Germline lookup yields CDR1 MDHEN and CDR2 SYDVKM.

The chain combines TRBV6-5 with TRBJ1-5; D is perhaps TRBD1 (5 bases). This CDR3 contains 14 residues. Germline values: CDR1 MNHEY, CDR2 SVGAGI. Trimming pared 6 bases from V and 3 bases from J, leaving 12 bases between. The CDR3 bases are TGTGCCAGCAGAACTGGGGGGTTCAATCAGCCCCAGCATTTT. Translation: CASRTGGFNQPQHF.

The chain uses TRBV27 and TRBJ2-1, with D possibly being TRBD1 or TRBD2 (5 bases each). The germline gives CDR1 MNHEY, CDR2 SMNVEV (reference sequence). CDR3 size: 15 residues. V was clipped by 7 bases and J by 0 bases, with 13 bases between them. The CDR3 here is CASIRGTSSYNEQFF. DNA for the CDR3: TGTGCCAGCATCCGAGGGACCAGCTCCTACAATGAGCAGTTCTTC.

J is TRBJ1-2 and V is TRBV5-6; D not certain. V lost 0 bases and J lost 2, with 5 bases in between. The CDR3 covers 13 residues. Germline V gene data show CDR1 as SGHDT and CDR2 as YYEEEE. The CDR3: CASSLGTNYGYTF. The DNA for the CDR3 is TGTGCCAGCAGCTTGGGAACCAACTATGGCTACACCTTC.

The V call is TRBV11-2, the J call TRBJ2-7; tentatively, D is TRBD1 (5 bases). The CDR3 length is 15 residues. Per the germline V gene, CDR1 is SGHAT and CDR2 is FQNNGV. Deletions cut 1 base from V and 2 bases from J, with 12 bases between. The CDR3 nucleotides read TGTGCCAGCAGCTTAGCGGGCAGGGCCCCCTACGAGCAGTACTTC. This codes for CASSLAGRAPYEQYF.

J is TRBJ1-2 and V is TRBV4-1; D is uncertain. Trimming shortened V by 0 bases and J by 11 bases, and 10 bases separated the two germline ends. CDR1 MGHRA and CDR2 YSYEKL come from the germline V gene. The length of the CDR3 is 12 residues. The CDR3 loop is CASSQDHLKYTF. The DNA for the CDR3 is TGCGCCAGCAGCCAAGATCATTTGAAGTACACCTTC.

The chain has TRBV4-2 and TRBJ2-1; unclear D gene. Germline lookup yields CDR1 LGHNA and CDR2 YNFKEQ. The CDR3 covers 13 residues. The V gene lost 1 base and the J gene lost 8 bases, with 9 bases spanning the gap. CDR3 in amino acids: CASSQAGEDEQFF. The CDR3, as DNA: TGTGCCAGCAGCCAAGCAGGAGAAGATGAGCAGTTCTTC.

The chain recombines TRBV7-2 with TRBJ1-1, with no clear D. Germline loops: CDR1 SGHTA, CDR2 FQGNSA. The V gene lost 1 base and the J gene lost 0 bases, with 9 bases spanning the gap. The CDR3 has 15 residues. CDR3 residues: CASSLVVRLNTEAFF. The CDR3 bases are TGTGCCAGCAGCTTAGTCGTCAGGCTGAACACTGAAGCTTTCTTT.

The chain is built from TRBV27 and TRBJ1-1; no clear D gene. Deletions cut 5 bases from V and 5 bases from J, with 12 bases between. The CDR3 runs 13 residues. CDR1 and CDR2 (germline): MNHEY, SMNVEV (reference sequence). The CDR3 region is CASSLGIRTEAFF. In nucleotides, the CDR3 is TGTGCCAGCAGTCTCGGGATTCGAACTGAAGCTTTCTTT.

This clone turned up a few times. J is TRBJ2-7 and V is TRBV11-2; D might be TRBD1 (5 bases). Germline-derived CDR1 and CDR2 are SGHAT and FQNNGV. This CDR3 has 13 residues. The V gene lost 5 bases and the J gene lost 0 bases, with 8 bases spanning the gap. Here the CDR3 DNA reads TGTGCCAGCAGCATCCAGGGCTCCTACGAGCAGTACTTC. The encoded protein is CASSIQGSYEQYF.

This clone was detected a few times. The rearrangement links TRBV18 to TRBJ2-3; either TRBD1 or TRBD2 may fit D (7 bases each). The V and J ends lost 3 bases and 5 bases respectively, with 24 bases between them. The CDR3 sequence is 18 residues long. CDR1 and CDR2 from the germline V gene are KGHSH and LQKENI. The CDR3 region has the DNA TGTGCCAGCTCACCGGGTAGCGGGCAAGGGGGCAACAGAGATACGCAGTATTTT. Translating it yields CASSPGSGQGGNRDTQYF. The full variable domain, with the rest looked up from reference TRBV18 and TRBJ2-3, is NAGVMQNPRHLVRRRGQEARLRCSPMKGHSHVYWYRQLPEEGLKFMVYLQKENIIDESGMPKERFSAEFPKEGPSILRIQQVVRGDSAAYFCASSPGSGQGGNRDTQYFGPGTRLTVL.

J is TRBJ2-7 and V is TRBV2; D tentatively reads TRBD1 or TRBD2 (6 bases each). This CDR3 is 12 amino acids long. V lost 10 bases and J 6 bases, leaving 16 bases between the germline ends. CDR1 and CDR2 (germline): SNHLY, FYNNEI. CDR3 nucleotides: TGTGCCATCTTTAGGGGGGTCGGCGAGCAGTACTTC. Its translation is CAIFRGVGEQYF.

The chain has TRBV2 and TRBJ2-2, with 14 bases fitting TRBD2. This CDR3 has 17 amino acids. Germline CDR1 SNHLY, CDR2 FYNNEI. V was clipped by 10 bases and J by 3 bases; unmatched bases: 10. The CDR3 DNA reads TGTGCCACCCTGGGGACTAGCGGGAGAGGATACACCGGGGAGCTGTTTTTT. This sequence encodes CATLGTSGRGYTGELFF. The full variable domain, in which reference TRBV2 and TRBJ2-2 provide the parts outside the CDR3, is EPEVTQTPSHQVTQMGQEVILRCVPISNHLYFYWYRQILGQKVEFLVSFYNNEISEKSEIFDDQFSVERPDGSNFTLKIRSTKLEDSAMYFCATLGTSGRGYTGELFFGEGSRLTVL.

In its sample, this clone is medium-sized. The same CDR3 is also encoded by other DNA sequences in this sample. CDR3 in amino acids: CASSFLAGTDTQYF. The CDR3 nucleotides read TGTGCCAGCAGTTTCTTAGCGGGGACAGATACGCAGTATTTT. The chain joins TRBV28 to TRBJ2-3; 8 bases are a match to TRBD2. Germline loops: CDR1 MDHEN, CDR2 SYDVKM. This CDR3 region has 14 residues. J was trimmed by 3 bases and V by 3 bases; bases with no gene match: 2.

The genes are TRBV18 and TRBJ2-7; D uncertain. Germline CDR1 is KGHSH and CDR2 is LQKENI. CDR3 size: 16 residues. V was pared by 0 bases and J by 0 bases, with 12 bases between. CDR3 residues: CASSPPDRFASYEQYF. In nucleotides, the CDR3 is TGTGCCAGCTCACCACCGGACCGATTTGCCTCCTACGAGCAGTACTTC.

The CDR3 sequence: CASSMLLGAHQPQHF. The CDR3 bases are TGTGCCAGTAGTATGTTGTTGGGGGCTCATCAGCCCCAGCATTTT. J is TRBJ1-5 and V is TRBV19; possible D gene TRBD1, 6 bases. V was clipped by 3 bases and J by 5 bases, with 14 bases between them. The CDR3 has 15 residues. Germline V CDR1 and CDR2: LNHDA, SQIVND (reference sequence).

This chain uses TRBV19 with TRBJ2-7; 7 nucleotides align to TRBD1. Trimming removed 5 bases from V and 7 bases from J; junction bases left unmatched: 8. CDR1 and CDR2 (germline): LNHDA, SQIVND (reference sequence). The CDR3 has 13 amino acids. CDR3 residues: CASSPGQVGEQYF. The DNA of the CDR3 is TGTGCCAGTAGTCCTGGACAGGTTGGAGAGCAGTACTTC.

This clone was found a few times. The CDR3 loop reads CASSFRSPRDTEAFF. The CDR3, as DNA: TGCGCCAGCAGCTTCAGATCTCCCCGGGACACTGAAGCTTTCTTT. The genes are TRBV5-1 and TRBJ1-1; no clear D. The CDR3 length is 15 residues. The germline gives CDR1 SGHRS, CDR2 YFSETQ. Trimming left V 2 bases short and J 3 bases short, with 14 bases between.

This chain connects TRBV9 to TRBJ2-7, with a possible D match to TRBD1 (6 bases). V gave up 2 bases and J gave up 5 bases, with 8 bases separating them. CDR1 and CDR2 from the germline V gene are SGDLS and YYNGEE. This CDR3 is built from 12 residues. The DNA of the CDR3 is TGTGCCAGCAGCGTCCAGGGGCACGAGCAGTACTTC. It is translated as CASSVQGHEQYF.

This clone is labeled medium-sized. The genes are TRBV7-9 and TRBJ1-4; 8 bases line up with TRBD1. This CDR3 contains 15 residues. In germline, CDR1 is SEHNR, CDR2 FQNEAQ (reference sequence). With V trimmed by 0 bases and J by 8 bases, 5 bases remained unmatched. Written as DNA, the CDR3 is TGTGCCAGCAGCTTAGCGTGGACAGGGCGGGAAAAACTGTTTTTT. Translating gives CASSLAWTGREKLFF.

This rearrangement joins TRBV4-1 to TRBJ2-7; D not certain. V shed 0 bases and J shed 7 bases, with 13 bases lying between them. CDR3 size: 14 residues. In germline, CDR1 is MGHRA, CDR2 YSYEKL. The CDR3 is CASSQDGVAREQYF. In DNA form, the CDR3 reads TGCGCCAGCAGCCAAGATGGGGTAGCTCGGGAGCAGTACTTC.

The V gene is TRBV4-1, the J gene TRBJ1-4; D is undetermined. The V end was cut by 0 bases, the J end by 8 bases, with 13 bases between. CDR3 size: 15 residues. Germline CDR1 is MGHRA and CDR2 is YSYEKL. The CDR3 spells CASSQDRPVGEKLFF. The DNA for the CDR3 is TGCGCCAGCAGCCAAGATCGGCCTGTAGGAGAAAAACTGTTTTTT.